Given below is one T cell receptor (beta chain) in context. Its specificity is unknown. Libraries were prepared by immunoSEQ multiplex PCR; TCRdb keeps only in-frame clonotypes and omits some of them. Counted here are roughly 60,000 clones, approximately 96% occurring once; the ten biggest clones make up approximately 1%. The sample comes from a study of cytomegalovirus exposure and HLA in healthy donors. Study conclusions and caveats: Confirmation was obtained in vitro that a few CMV-associated chains are specific for CMV antigens.

V lost 0 bases, J lost 10 bases, and 20 bases lay in between. CDR1 SGHRS and CDR2 YFSETQ come from the germline V gene. The CDR3 length is 16 residues. The TCR comes from a man between 18 and 29 years old in good health and CMV-seronegative. The specimen was PBMCs. V gene TRBV5-1 combines with J gene TRBJ2-1, with D maybe TRBD2 (6 bases). The CDR3 DNA sequence: TGCGCCAGCAGCTTGGTTGCGGCGGGAAGGCCCAACGAGCAGTTCTTC. It specifies CASSLVAAGRPNEQFF.